The sequence of this TCR beta chain was determined in a study of blood T cell repertoires in COVID-19. Method: immunoSEQ multiplex PCR; TCRdb's copy keeps in-frame clones and lacks some. The table includes 220,000 or so clones, approximately 90% detected once. V was clipped by 3 bases and J by 3 bases; unmatched bases: 2. Germline V gene data show CDR1 as MGHRA and CDR2 as YSYEKL. This CDR3 region has 14 residues. The J gene is TRBJ2-7, the V gene TRBV4-1, with TRBD1 matching over 10 bases. The TCR was taken from a woman younger than 30 in a cohort exposed to, infected with or recovered from COVID-19 (not recorded which). The sequenced sample consisted of PBMCs or T cells enriched from blood (not recorded which). The CDR3 DNA sequence: TGCGCCAGCAGCCAGGGGACAGGGGACTACGAGCAGTACTTC. Translated, it gives CASSQGTGDYEQYF.